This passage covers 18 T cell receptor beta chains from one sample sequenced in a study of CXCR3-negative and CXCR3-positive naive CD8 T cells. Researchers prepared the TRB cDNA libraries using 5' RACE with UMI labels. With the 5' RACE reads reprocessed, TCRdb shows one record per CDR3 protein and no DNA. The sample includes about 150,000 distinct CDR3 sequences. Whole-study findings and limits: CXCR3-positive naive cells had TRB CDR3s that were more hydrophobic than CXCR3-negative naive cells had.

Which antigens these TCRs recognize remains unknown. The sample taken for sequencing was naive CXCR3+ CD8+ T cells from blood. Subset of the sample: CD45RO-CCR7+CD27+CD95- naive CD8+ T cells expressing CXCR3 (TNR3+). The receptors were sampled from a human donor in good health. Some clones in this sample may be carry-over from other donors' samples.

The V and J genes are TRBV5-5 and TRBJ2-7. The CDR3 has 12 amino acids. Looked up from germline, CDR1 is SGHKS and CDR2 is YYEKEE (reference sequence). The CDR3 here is CASSFELNEQYF.

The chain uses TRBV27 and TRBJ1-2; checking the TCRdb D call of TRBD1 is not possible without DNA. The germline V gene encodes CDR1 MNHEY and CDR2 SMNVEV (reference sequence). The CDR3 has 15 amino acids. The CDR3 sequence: CASSLSSGTGHGYTF.

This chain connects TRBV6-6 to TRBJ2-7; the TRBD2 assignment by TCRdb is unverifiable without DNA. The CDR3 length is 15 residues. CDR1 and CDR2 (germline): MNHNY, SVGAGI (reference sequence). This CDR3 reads CASSNQREMFHEQYF.

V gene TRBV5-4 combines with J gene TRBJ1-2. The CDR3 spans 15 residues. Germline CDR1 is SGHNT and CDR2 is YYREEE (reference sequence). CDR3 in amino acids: CASSLERAGGRGYTF.

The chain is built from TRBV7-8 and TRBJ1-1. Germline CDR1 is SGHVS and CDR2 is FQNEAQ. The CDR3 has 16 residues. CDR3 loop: CASSSGVEVSRSEAFF.

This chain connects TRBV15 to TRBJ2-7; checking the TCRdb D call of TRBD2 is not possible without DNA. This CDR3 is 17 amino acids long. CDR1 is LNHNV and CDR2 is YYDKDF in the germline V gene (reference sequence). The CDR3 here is CATSDPSSGRPYYEQYF.

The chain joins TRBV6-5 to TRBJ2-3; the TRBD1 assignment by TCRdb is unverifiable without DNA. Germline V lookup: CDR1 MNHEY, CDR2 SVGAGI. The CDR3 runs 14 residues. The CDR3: CASSYVQGTDTQYF.

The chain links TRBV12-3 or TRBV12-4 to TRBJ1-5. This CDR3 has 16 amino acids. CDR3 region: CASSLMRGYLDQPQHF.

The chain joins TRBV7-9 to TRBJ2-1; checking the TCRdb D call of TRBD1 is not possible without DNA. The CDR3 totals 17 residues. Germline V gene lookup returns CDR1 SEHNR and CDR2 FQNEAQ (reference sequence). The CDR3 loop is CASSSTQGIGSYNEQFF.

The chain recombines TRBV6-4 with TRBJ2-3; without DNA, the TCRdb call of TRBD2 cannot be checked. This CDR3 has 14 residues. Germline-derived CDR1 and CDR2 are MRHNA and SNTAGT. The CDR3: CASSVGGVTDTQYF.

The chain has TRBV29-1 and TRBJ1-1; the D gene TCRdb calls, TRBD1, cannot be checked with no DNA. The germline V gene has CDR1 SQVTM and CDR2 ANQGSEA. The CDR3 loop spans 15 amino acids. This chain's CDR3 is CSVGTAGGGNTEAFF.

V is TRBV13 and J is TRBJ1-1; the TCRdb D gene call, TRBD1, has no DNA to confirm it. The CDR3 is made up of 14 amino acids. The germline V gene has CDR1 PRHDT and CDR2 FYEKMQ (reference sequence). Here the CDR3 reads CASSPDRVGTEAFF.

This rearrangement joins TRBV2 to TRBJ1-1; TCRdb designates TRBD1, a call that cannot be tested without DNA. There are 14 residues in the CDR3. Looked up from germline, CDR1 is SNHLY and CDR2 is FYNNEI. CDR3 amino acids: CASSETVGGTEAFF.

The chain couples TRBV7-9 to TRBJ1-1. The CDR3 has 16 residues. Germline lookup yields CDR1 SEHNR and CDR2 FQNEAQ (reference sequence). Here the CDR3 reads CASSPRGGGVNTEAFF.

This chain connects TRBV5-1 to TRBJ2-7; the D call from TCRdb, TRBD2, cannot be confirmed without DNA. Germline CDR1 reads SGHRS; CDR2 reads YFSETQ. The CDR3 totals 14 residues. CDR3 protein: CASSLEGSGYEQYF.

CDR3 in amino acids: CASSDWEGADTQYF. The chain recombines TRBV6-4 with TRBJ2-3; TCRdb lists TRBD2, though no DNA is available to test this call. The V gene's germline CDR1 is MRHNA and CDR2 SNTAGT. This CDR3 has 14 amino acids.

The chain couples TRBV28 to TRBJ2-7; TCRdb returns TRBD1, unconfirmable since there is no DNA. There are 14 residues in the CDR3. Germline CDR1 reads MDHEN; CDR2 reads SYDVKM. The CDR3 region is CASSSPPGYYEQYF.

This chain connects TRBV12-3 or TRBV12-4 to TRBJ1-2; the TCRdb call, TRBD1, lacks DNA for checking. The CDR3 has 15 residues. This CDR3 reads CASSSPWGGRYGYTF.